This paragraph covers one T cell receptor beta chain sequence. Its specificity is unknown. CDR1 and CDR2 from the germline V gene are LGHNA and YNFKEQ. Trimming removed 0 bases from V and 5 bases from J; junction bases left unmatched: 12. The CDR3 sequence is 18 residues long. The sample comes from a study of T cells in Graves' hyperthyroidism and ophthalmopathy. Overall study results and limits: Ophthalmopathy onset followed model prediction by a median approximately 6.2 months.

Amplification of TCR beta CDR3 regions used RNA as the template. With the HTBI primer set, the TCR CDR3 went through a first round of RT-PCR. MiXCR, applied by TCRdb to the multiplex PCR reads, yields one record per CDR3 protein. Of approximately 420,000 distinct CDR3 sequences listed, approximately 13% are singletons. The chain carries TRBV4-2 and TRBJ2-1, with 8 bases aligning to TRBD2. This sequence was found in a woman under 30 with Graves' hyperthyroidism. What was sequenced was blood. The CDR3 region is CASSQEGPSSGGNNEQFF. The CDR3 region has the DNA TGTGCCAGCAGCCAAGAGGGGCCCTCTTCGGGGGGGAACAATGAGCAGTTCTTC.